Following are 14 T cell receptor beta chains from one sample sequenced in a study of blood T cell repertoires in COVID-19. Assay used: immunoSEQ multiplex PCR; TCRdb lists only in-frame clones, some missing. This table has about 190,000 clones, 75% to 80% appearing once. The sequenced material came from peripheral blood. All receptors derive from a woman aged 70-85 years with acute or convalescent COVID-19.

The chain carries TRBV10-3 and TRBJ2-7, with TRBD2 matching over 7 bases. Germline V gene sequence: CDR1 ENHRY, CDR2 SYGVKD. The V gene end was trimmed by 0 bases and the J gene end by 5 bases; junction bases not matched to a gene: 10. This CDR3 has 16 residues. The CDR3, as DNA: TGTGCCATCAGTGAGTCCCCAGGGAGGGAACAGGACGAGCAGTACTTC. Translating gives CAISESPGREQDEQYF.

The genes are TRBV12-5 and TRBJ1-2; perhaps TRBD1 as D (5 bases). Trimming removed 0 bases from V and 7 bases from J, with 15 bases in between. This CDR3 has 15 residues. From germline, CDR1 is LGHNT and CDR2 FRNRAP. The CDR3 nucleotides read TGTGCTAGTGGTTTGGTCGGGGGGAGGGTAACTGGCTACACCTTC. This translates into CASGLVGGRVTGYTF. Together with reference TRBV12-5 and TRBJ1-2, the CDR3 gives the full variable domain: DARVTQTPRHKVTEMGQEVTMRCQPILGHNTVFWYRQTMMQGLELLAYFRNRAPLDDSGMPKDRFSAEMPDATLATLKIQPSEPRDSAVYFCASGLVGGRVTGYTFGSGTRLTVV.

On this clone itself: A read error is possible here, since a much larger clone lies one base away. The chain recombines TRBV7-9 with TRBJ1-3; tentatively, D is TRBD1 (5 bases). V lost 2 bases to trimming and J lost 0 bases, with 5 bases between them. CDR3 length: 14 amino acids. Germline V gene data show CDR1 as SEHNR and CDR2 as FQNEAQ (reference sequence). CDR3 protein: CASSLTGSGNTIYF. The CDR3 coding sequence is TGTGCCAGCAGCTTAACAGGCTCTGGAAACACCATATATTTT.

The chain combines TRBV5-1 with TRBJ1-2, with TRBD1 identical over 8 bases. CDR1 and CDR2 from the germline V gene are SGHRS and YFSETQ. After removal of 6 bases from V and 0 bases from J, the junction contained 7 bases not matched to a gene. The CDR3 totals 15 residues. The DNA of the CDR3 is TGCGCCAGCATGGAAGGGACAGGATCTAACTATGGCTACACCTTC. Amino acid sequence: CASMEGTGSNYGYTF.

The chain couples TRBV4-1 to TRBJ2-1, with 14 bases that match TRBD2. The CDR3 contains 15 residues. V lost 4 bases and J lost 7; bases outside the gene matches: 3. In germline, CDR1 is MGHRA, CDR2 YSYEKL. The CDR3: CASSRGTSGSNEQFF. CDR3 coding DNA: TGCGCCAGCAGCCGAGGGACTAGCGGGAGTAATGAGCAGTTCTTC.

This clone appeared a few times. The CDR3 DNA is TGTGCCAGTAGTACAAGGGACAGCTTGGCCGTCTATGGCTACACCTTC. Its protein is CASSTRDSLAVYGYTF. V and J are TRBV19 and TRBJ1-2; TRBD1 matches 7 bases. Germline-derived CDR1 and CDR2 are LNHDA and SQIVND (reference sequence). The CDR3 sequence is 16 residues long. The V segment lost 4 bases and the J segment 4 bases; nucleotides outside the gene matches: 12.

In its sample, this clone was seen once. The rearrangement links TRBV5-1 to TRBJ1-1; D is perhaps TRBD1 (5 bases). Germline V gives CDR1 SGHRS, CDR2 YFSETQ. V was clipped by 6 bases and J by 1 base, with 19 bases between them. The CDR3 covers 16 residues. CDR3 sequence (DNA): TGCGCCAGCACCTCGGCCCAGGGCCCCCAGAACACTGAAGCTTTCTTT. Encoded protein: CASTSAQGPQNTEAFF.

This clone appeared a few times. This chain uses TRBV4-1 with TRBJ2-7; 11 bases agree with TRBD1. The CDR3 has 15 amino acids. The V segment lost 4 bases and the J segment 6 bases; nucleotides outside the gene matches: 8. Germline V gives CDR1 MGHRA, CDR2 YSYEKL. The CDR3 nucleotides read TGCGCCAGCAGCCCAGATAGGACAGGGGGCTTCGAGCAGTACTTC. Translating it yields CASSPDRTGGFEQYF.

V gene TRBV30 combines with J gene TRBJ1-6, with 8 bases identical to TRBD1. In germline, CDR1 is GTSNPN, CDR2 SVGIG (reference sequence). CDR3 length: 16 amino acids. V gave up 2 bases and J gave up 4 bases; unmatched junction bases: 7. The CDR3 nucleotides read TGTGCCTGGAGTTCTGGACAGGGACGTTATAATTCACCCCTCCACTTT. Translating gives CAWSSGQGRYNSPLHF.

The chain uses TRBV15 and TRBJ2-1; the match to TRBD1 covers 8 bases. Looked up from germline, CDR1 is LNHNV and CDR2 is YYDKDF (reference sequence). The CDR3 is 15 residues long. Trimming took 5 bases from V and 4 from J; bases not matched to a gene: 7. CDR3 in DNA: TGTGCCACCAGCCAGGGGACAGGCAAATACAATGAGCAGTTCTTC. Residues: CATSQGTGKYNEQFF.

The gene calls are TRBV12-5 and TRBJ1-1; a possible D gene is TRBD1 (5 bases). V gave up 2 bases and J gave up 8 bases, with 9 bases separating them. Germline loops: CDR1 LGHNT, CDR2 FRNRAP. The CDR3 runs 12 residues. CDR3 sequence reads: CASGLSQGEAFF. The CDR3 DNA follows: TGTGCTAGTGGTTTGTCCCAGGGCGAAGCTTTCTTT.

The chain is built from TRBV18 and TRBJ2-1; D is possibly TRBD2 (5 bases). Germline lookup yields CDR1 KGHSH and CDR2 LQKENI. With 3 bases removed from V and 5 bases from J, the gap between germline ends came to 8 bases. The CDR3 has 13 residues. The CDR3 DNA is TGTGCCAGCTCACCCCTCGGGGACAATGAGCAGTTCTTC. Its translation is CASSPLGDNEQFF.

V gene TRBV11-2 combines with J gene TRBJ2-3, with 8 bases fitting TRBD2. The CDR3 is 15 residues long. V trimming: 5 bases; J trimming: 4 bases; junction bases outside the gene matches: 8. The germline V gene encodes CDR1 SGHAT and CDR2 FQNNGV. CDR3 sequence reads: CASSARAGVADTQYF. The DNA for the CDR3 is TGTGCCAGCAGCGCCCGAGCGGGAGTGGCAGATACGCAGTATTTT.

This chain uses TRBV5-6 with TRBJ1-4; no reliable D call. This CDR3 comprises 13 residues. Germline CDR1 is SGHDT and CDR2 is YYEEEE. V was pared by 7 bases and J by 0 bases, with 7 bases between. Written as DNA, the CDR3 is TGTGCCAGCGCGTTTGCAACTAATGAAAAACTGTTTTTT. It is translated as CASAFATNEKLFF. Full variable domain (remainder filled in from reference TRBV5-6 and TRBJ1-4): DAGVTQSPTHLIKTRGQQVTLRCSPKSGHDTVSWYQQALGQGPQFIFQYYEEEERQRGNFPDRFSGHQFPNYSSELNVNALLLGDSALYLCASAFATNEKLFFGSGTQLSVL.